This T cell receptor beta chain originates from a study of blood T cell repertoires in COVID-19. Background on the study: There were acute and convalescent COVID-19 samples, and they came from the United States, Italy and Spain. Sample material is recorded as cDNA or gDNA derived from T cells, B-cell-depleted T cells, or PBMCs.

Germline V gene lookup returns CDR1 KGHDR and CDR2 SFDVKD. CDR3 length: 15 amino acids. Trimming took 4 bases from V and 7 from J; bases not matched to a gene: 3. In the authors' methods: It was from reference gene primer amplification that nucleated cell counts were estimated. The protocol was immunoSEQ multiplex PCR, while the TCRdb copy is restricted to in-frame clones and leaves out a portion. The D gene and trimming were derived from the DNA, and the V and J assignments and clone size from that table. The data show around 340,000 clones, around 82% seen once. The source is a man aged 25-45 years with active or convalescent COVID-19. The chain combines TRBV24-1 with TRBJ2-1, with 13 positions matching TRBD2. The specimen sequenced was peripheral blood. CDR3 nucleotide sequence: TGTGCCACCAGTGACCCGGGACTAGCGGGGAATGAGCAGTTCTTC. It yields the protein CATSDPGLAGNEQFF.